These 18 T cell receptor beta chains came from one sample sequenced in a study of human T cells and chemical hapten exposure. TCRdb independently ran MiXCR on the 5' RACE reads; one entry per CDR3 protein. The profile shows 100,000 to 120,000 distinct CDR3 sequences, 15% to 20% of them singletons. Total RNA came from unfractionated whole blood. The receptors were sampled from a human donor in good health.

The V and J genes are TRBV28 and TRBJ2-2, with 8 bases lining up with TRBD2. J was trimmed by 2 bases and V by 7 bases; bases with no gene match: 6. CDR3 size: 15 residues. CDR1 and CDR2 from the germline V gene are MDHEN and SYDVKM. CDR3 loop: CASILSGVNTGELFF. In DNA, the CDR3 is TGTGCCAGCATTCTTAGCGGGGTTAACACCGGGGAGCTGTTTTTT.

The table lists this clonotype with a few counts. The chain has TRBV28 and TRBJ2-5, with D hard to call. CDR3 length: 13 residues. The V gene's germline CDR1 is MDHEN and CDR2 SYDVKM. V shed 7 bases and J shed 3 bases, with 12 bases lying between them. CDR3 residues: CASTLSGEETQYF. The CDR3 bases are TGTGCCAGCACCTTAAGTGGAGAAGAGACCCAGTACTTC.

The J gene is TRBJ1-1, the V gene TRBV27; D uncertain. The CDR3 length is 15 residues. The germline gives CDR1 MNHEY, CDR2 SMNVEV (reference sequence). V dropped 0 bases and J dropped 4 bases, with 12 bases sitting between them. The CDR3 reads CASSLSASRGTEAFF. The DNA of the CDR3 is TGTGCCAGCAGTTTATCCGCATCCCGGGGCACTGAAGCTTTCTTT.

This chain joins TRBV20-1 and TRBJ2-1, with 10 nucleotides matching TRBD2. Losses at the gene ends were 3 bases for V and 10 bases for J; bases not matched to a gene: 12. CDR3 length: 15 amino acids. Germline V gene data show CDR1 as DFQATT and CDR2 as SNEGSKA (reference sequence). CDR3 coding DNA: TGCAGTGCTAGCGACGGGGTAGCGGGGGGATGGGAGCAGTTCTTC. Translating it yields CSASDGVAGGWEQFF.

This clonotype appeared a few times. The chain has TRBV5-1 and TRBJ2-5; no definite D call. The V end was cut by 0 bases, the J end by 1 base, with 10 bases between. Germline values: CDR1 SGHRS, CDR2 YFSETQ. This CDR3 contains 15 residues. The CDR3 region has the DNA TGCGCCAGCAGCTTGGGGGCAGGCCGCCAAGAGACCCAGTACTTC. Translated, it gives CASSLGAGRQETQYF.

This clonotype has just a few counts. The CDR3 bases are TGTGCCAGCAGCAAATCCAGGGGGGGTCTGAACACTGAAGCTTTCTTT. It yields the protein CASSKSRGGLNTEAFF. The gene calls are TRBV7-9 and TRBJ1-1, with 7 bases that match TRBD1. With 5 bases clipped from V and 0 bases from J, the junction kept 9 bases outside the gene matches. The CDR3 contains 16 residues. Germline values: CDR1 SEHNR, CDR2 FQNEAQ (reference sequence).

Turning to this clonotype: A much larger clone lies a single base off, so this may be a read error. V and J are TRBV6-6 and TRBJ1-2, with TRBD1 matching over 7 bases. This CDR3 spans 12 amino acids. The germline CDR1 and CDR2 sequences are MNHNY and SVGAGI (reference sequence). J gave up 8 bases and V 4 bases, and 4 bases lay outside the gene matches. The CDR3 sequence is CASSCEGAGYTF. For the CDR3, the DNA is TGTGCCAGCAGTTGCGAGGGGGCAGGCTACACCTTC.

CDR3 DNA: TGTGCCAGCAGCCAAGAACAGGGATATACTGAAGCTTTCTTT. It codes for CASSQEQGYTEAFF. The chain carries TRBV14 and TRBJ1-1; D may be TRBD1 (6 bases). CDR3 size: 14 residues. The germline gives CDR1 SGHDN, CDR2 FVKESK. V lost 0 bases to trimming and J lost 5 bases, with 10 bases between them.

The rearrangement joins TRBV20-1 to TRBJ2-7, with D hard to call. Per germline, CDR1 DFQATT and CDR2 SNEGSKA (reference sequence). CDR3 length: 12 amino acids. V was trimmed by 3 bases and J by 4 bases, leaving 10 bases between them. The CDR3 DNA reads TGCAGTGCTAGCCCGGGTATTTACGAGCAGTACTTC. Translating it yields CSASPGIYEQYF.

This clonotype was counted many times. The rearrangement uses TRBV20-1 and TRBJ2-7; D may be TRBD2 (6 bases). V was shortened by 3 bases and J by 2 bases, with 11 bases between the two germline ends. Looked up from germline, CDR1 is DFQATT and CDR2 is SNEGSKA (reference sequence). This CDR3 is built from 13 residues. CDR3 sequence (DNA): TGCAGTGCTAGGGAGGGCCCGCCCTACGAGCAGTACTTC. This codes for CSAREGPPYEQYF.

The J gene is TRBJ2-3, the V gene TRBV20-1, with TRBD2 as a possible D gene (5 bases). V was shortened by 4 bases and J by 3 bases, with 11 bases between the two germline ends. CDR1 and CDR2 from the germline V gene are DFQATT and SNEGSKA (reference sequence). The CDR3 totals 13 residues. In DNA, the CDR3 is TGCAGTGCTACACGGGATCGGACAGATACGCAGTATTTT. Protein: CSATRDRTDTQYF.

This clonotype was recorded a few times. This rearrangement joins TRBV10-3 to TRBJ2-7; 8 bases are shared with TRBD2. The CDR3 sequence is 15 residues long. The V and J ends lost 4 bases and 4 bases, in that order; junction bases with no gene match: 9. The germline V gene encodes CDR1 ENHRY and CDR2 SYGVKD. In nucleotides, the CDR3 is TGTGCCATCAGTGGGTCCGGGACGGGGGGGTACGAGCAGTACTTC. Its translation is CAISGSGTGGYEQYF.

The chain links TRBV27 to TRBJ1-5, with D possibly matching TRBD1 (6 bases). The CDR3 is 15 amino acids. V lost 0 bases, J lost 7 bases, and 13 bases lay in between. The germline gives CDR1 MNHEY, CDR2 SMNVEV (reference sequence). The CDR3 loop is CASSLSPTGAQPQHF. DNA of the CDR3: TGTGCCAGCAGTTTATCCCCGACAGGCGCCCAGCCCCAGCATTTT.

This clonotype was recorded a few times. The J gene is TRBJ1-6, the V gene TRBV20-1; D may be TRBD1 (6 bases). The V gene's germline CDR1 is DFQATT and CDR2 SNEGSKA (reference sequence). V lost 1 base and J lost 7, with 11 bases in between. The CDR3 contains 14 residues. CDR3 sequence reads: CSARVQGQNSPLHF. In DNA form, the CDR3 reads TGCAGTGCTAGAGTTCAGGGGCAAAATTCACCCCTCCACTTT.

This clonotype was seen more than once but under ten times. The V gene is TRBV5-6, the J gene TRBJ1-1, with a tentative D call TRBD1 (5 bases). CDR3 length equals 14 residues. Germline lookup yields CDR1 SGHDT and CDR2 YYEEEE. V shed 5 bases and J shed 4 bases, with 15 bases lying between them. The CDR3 DNA sequence: TGTGCCAGCAGTTGGGGACTACTGGGCACTGAAGCTTTCTTT. This encodes CASSWGLLGTEAFF.

This clonotype appeared a few times. The CDR3 sequence is CASSPDTSGANVLTF. The CDR3 nucleotides read TGTGCCAGCAGTCCGGACACTTCTGGGGCCAACGTCCTGACTTTC. The chain employs TRBV12-3 or TRBV12-4 and TRBJ2-6, with TRBD1 as a possible D gene (5 bases). The CDR3 runs 15 residues. Deletions cut 5 bases from V and 1 base from J, with 9 bases between.

This clonotype was seen ten or more times. The chain combines TRBV6-5 with TRBJ2-5; 8 bases map to TRBD1. The CDR3 runs to 14 residues. Germline trimming cut 5 bases from V and 4 bases from J; bases unmatched to any gene: 6. From germline, CDR1 is MNHEY and CDR2 SVGAGI. CDR3 sequence: CASSPGQGRETQYF. The CDR3 DNA sequence: TGTGCCAGCAGTCCCGGACAGGGAAGAGAGACCCAGTACTTC.

This clonotype was detected only a few times. The gene calls are TRBV13 and TRBJ2-2; perhaps TRBD1 as D (6 bases). The V and J ends lost 5 bases and 0 bases respectively, with 13 bases between them. The CDR3 extends over 16 amino acids. CDR1 and CDR2 (germline): PRHDT, FYEKMQ (reference sequence). Here the CDR3 DNA reads TGTGCCAGCAGCCGGATCGGACAGTCGAACACCGGGGAGCTGTTTTTT. Encoded protein: CASSRIGQSNTGELFF.